This T cell receptor (beta chain) was recovered during a study of PD-L1 blockade in urothelial cancer. At the level of the study: Tumor samples came in at a median of approximately 1,400 T cells.

TCRdb keeps only in-frame clones here, not all; method: immunoSEQ multiplex PCR. The sample records tens of thousands of clones, about a third being singletons. The table lists this clone with a few counts. Sequencing used tumor tissue, obtained before atezolizumab (anti-PD-L1) treatment. The receptor was derived from a man in his sixties with urothelial cancer.

The CDR3 bases are TGCAGCGTTGAAGGGGGGCGGGGCACAGATACGCAGTATTTT. Encoded protein: CSVEGGRGTDTQYF. The chain uses TRBV29-1 and TRBJ2-3; D might be TRBD1 (6 bases). The germline gives CDR1 SQVTM, CDR2 ANQGSEA. The CDR3 is 14 amino acids. Trimming took off 1 base at V and 1 base at J, with 9 bases between the two ends.